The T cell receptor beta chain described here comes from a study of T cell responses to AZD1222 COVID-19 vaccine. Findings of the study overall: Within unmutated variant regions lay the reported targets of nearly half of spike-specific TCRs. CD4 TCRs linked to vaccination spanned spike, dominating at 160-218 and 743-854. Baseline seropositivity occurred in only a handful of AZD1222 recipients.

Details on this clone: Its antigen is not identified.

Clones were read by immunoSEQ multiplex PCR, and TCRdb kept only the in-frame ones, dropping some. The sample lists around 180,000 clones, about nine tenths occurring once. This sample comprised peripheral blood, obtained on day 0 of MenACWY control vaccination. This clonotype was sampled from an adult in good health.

In DNA, the CDR3 is TGTGCCAGCAGTGTCGGCGGCTCTGGAAACACCATATATTTT. Protein: CASSVGGSGNTIYF. This chain joins TRBV25-1 and TRBJ1-3; D is undetermined. The CDR3 covers 14 residues. CDR1 and CDR2 from the germline V gene are MGHDK and SYGVNS. V gave up 4 bases and J gave up 0 bases, with 7 bases separating them.